Below, one TCR beta chain is given with its context. The sample comes from a study of blood T cell repertoires in COVID-19. Overall study: Specimens from acute and convalescent COVID-19 originated in the United States, Italy and Spain.

Per the study methods: Reference gene primer amplification yielded estimated nucleated cell counts. Using immunoSEQ multiplex PCR, the repertoire was profiled, and TCRdb retains in-frame clones only, with some absent. That table furnishes V, J and clone size, whereas the DNA furnished D and trimming. The repertoire holds 25,000 to 30,000 clones, approximately 76% seen once, with about 40% in the top ten. This CDR3 has 15 residues. The V end was cut by 4 bases, the J end by 2 bases, with 14 bases between. CDR1 and CDR2 from the germline V gene are MNHEY and SVGEGT. The receptor was derived from a man aged 65 to 85 with acute or convalescent COVID-19. The sample consisted of peripheral blood. The genes are TRBV6-2 or TRBV6-3 and TRBJ1-2, with no clear D. The CDR3 DNA is TGTGCCAGCAGTTCGAGCTGGCAGGCGAACTATGGCTACACCTTC. Translated: CASSSSWQANYGYTF.